A single count supports the clone carrying this T cell receptor (beta chain). This sample was taken from a study of siplizumab effects on memory and regulatory T cells. Every sample had some 100,000 of its TCR templates assayed. Method: immunoSEQ multiplex PCR; TCRdb's copy keeps in-frame clones and lacks some. Of 50,000 to 70,000 clones listed, around 96% were seen once; the top ten hold about 0.1%. The CDR3 is made up of 15 amino acids. Germline V gene data show CDR1 as MGHRA and CDR2 as YSYEKL. The ends were cut back, 0 bases at V and 8 bases at J, with 13 bases in the middle. This receptor was taken from a human donor in good health. This rearrangement joins TRBV4-1 to TRBJ1-4; no clear D gene. The sequencing sample was made of naive CD8+ T cells sorted from blood. The CDR3 protein is CASSQEGKGGEKLFF. Here the CDR3 DNA reads TGCGCCAGCAGCCAAGAAGGGAAGGGAGGGGAAAAACTGTTTTTT.